These T cell receptor beta chains were read from a single sample in a study of blood T cell repertoires in COVID-19. Data came from immunoSEQ multiplex PCR; TCRdb stores just in-frame clones and leaves some out. The profile shows about 210,000 clones, around 80% of them singletons. The sample taken for sequencing was peripheral blood. Every receptor here comes from a woman aged 65 to 85 with acute or convalescent COVID-19. Both conserved end residues are part of each CDR3. The order of the fields is V gene, clone size, D gene, J gene, CDR3 DNA, CDR3 protein. A D gene is named only where the DNA matches it firmly. Only part of the rows carry a size: once, few, many, or a class if the clone is expanded.

V: TRBV14; size: .; D: TRBD1; J: TRBJ2-2; DNA: TGTGCCAGCAGCCTTCGACAGGGGGCCGCCGGGGAGCTGTTTTTT; CDR3: CASSLRQGAAGELFF
V: TRBV7-6; size: few; D: .; J: TRBJ2-2; DNA: TGTGCCAGCAGCTTCAGACAGACCCTGAACACCGGGGAGCTGTTTTTT; CDR3: CASSFRQTLNTGELFF
V: TRBV29-1; size: .; D: .; J: TRBJ1-2; DNA: TGCAGCGTTGGCCAGATCGCTAACTATGGCTACACCTTC; CDR3: CSVGQIANYGYTF
V: TRBV7-2; size: .; D: TRBD2; J: TRBJ2-5; DNA: TGTGCCAGCAGCCCCCGGGATAGCGGGCAGAAAGAGACCCAGTACTTC; CDR3: CASSPRDSGQKETQYF
V: TRBV7-8; size: once; D: TRBD2; J: TRBJ2-3; DNA: TGTGCCAGCAGCCGAGCGGGGGGGCCCCCAGATACGCAGTATTTT; CDR3: CASSRAGGPPDTQYF
V: TRBV30; size: many; D: .; J: TRBJ1-3; DNA: TGTGCCTGGAGTCCTTCGAGGGACTTCCTCTCTGGAAACACCATATATTTT; CDR3: CAWSPSRDFLSGNTIYF
V: TRBV4-1; size: .; D: TRBD1; J: TRBJ2-5; DNA: TGCGCCAGCAGCCAAGATCCGACAGGGGTACAAGAGACCCAGTACTTC; CDR3: CASSQDPTGVQETQYF
V: TRBV21-1; size: .; D: .; J: TRBJ2-1; DNA: TGTGCCAGCAGCACGCGGCTAGTCTACAATGAGCAGTTCTTC; CDR3: CASSTRLVYNEQFF
V: TRBV7-2; size: .; D: .; J: TRBJ1-4; DNA: TGTGCCAGCAGGGGGCCGTCCAATGAAAAACTGTTTTTT; CDR3: CASRGPSNEKLFF
V: TRBV6-1; size: .; D: .; J: TRBJ2-7; DNA: TGTGCCAGCAGTGAAGCAGAGGACAGCCAGGGCGAGCAGTACTTC; CDR3: CASSEAEDSQGEQYF
V: TRBV5-1; size: .; D: .; J: TRBJ2-5; DNA: TGCGCCAGCAGCCTGGAGGGGTCCCAAGAGACCCAGTACTTC; CDR3: CASSLEGSQETQYF
V: TRBV5-5; size: .; D: TRBD2; J: TRBJ2-7; DNA: TGTGCCAGCAGCGGAGGGACTAGCGGGGGAAAGCAGTACTTC; CDR3: CASSGGTSGGKQYF
V: TRBV11-2; size: .; D: .; J: TRBJ2-3; DNA: TGTGCCAGCAGCTTAGGGGGACATCGGGCTACAGATACGCAGTATTTT; CDR3: CASSLGGHRATDTQYF
V: TRBV2; size: many; D: .; J: TRBJ2-7; DNA: TGTGCCAGCTCAGGACTGGCTAGAGTCCTACATTACGAGCAGTACTTC; CDR3: CASSGLARVLHYEQYF
V: TRBV6-2/TRBV6-3; size: .; D: .; J: TRBJ1-6; DNA: TGTGCCAGCAGTTATTACAGGGAGGGGTCACCCCTCCACTTT; CDR3: CASSYYREGSPLHF
V: TRBV10-2; size: .; D: .; J: TRBJ1-2; DNA: TGCGCCAGCAGTAATATAGCTAACTATGGCTACACCTTC; CDR3: CASSNIANYGYTF
V: TRBV2; size: .; D: .; J: TRBJ1-2; DNA: TGTGCCAGCAGTTTACAGGTCGCTAACTATGGCTACACCTTC; CDR3: CASSLQVANYGYTF
V: TRBV1; size: .; D: .; J: TRBJ2-7; DNA: TGCACCAGCAGCCACACATTAGCGGGGGGACAAACCTACGAGCAGTACTTC; CDR3: CTSSHTLAGGQTYEQYF
V: TRBV19; size: .; D: TRBD2; J: TRBJ2-3; DNA: TGTGCCAGTAGTATACCCCCGGGACTAGCAGGCGATACGCAGTATTTT; CDR3: CASSIPPGLAGDTQYF
V: TRBV19; size: .; D: .; J: TRBJ2-3; DNA: TGTGCCAGTAGTATAGGATCGGCGGCAGATACGCAGTATTTT; CDR3: CASSIGSAADTQYF
V: TRBV27; size: .; D: TRBD1; J: TRBJ2-7; DNA: TGTGCCAGCAGTCTAAGACAGGGCTCCTACGAGCAGTACTTC; CDR3: CASSLRQGSYEQYF
V: TRBV6-6; size: .; D: .; J: TRBJ2-7; DNA: TGTGCCAGCAGTTCTGCGGCTACTTACTACGAGCAGTACTTC; CDR3: CASSSAATYYEQYF
V: TRBV12-3/TRBV12-4; size: few; D: .; J: TRBJ1-1; DNA: TGTGCCAGCAGTTTAGGGGCCAGGCTAGCTTTCTTT; CDR3: CASSLGARLAFF
V: TRBV19; size: .; D: TRBD1; J: TRBJ1-2; DNA: TGTGCCAGTAGTACTCCGGGACAGGGCCCTGTTGGGTATGGCTACACCTTC; CDR3: CASSTPGQGPVGYGYTF
V: TRBV6-5; size: .; D: .; J: TRBJ1-6; DNA: TGTGCCAGCAGTTACTCGGAGATAATGAGTTCACCCCTCCACTTT; CDR3: CASSYSEIMSSPLHF
V: TRBV5-4; size: .; D: .; J: TRBJ2-3; DNA: TGTGCCAGCAGCCCCAGGGGTGTAGATACGCAGTATTTT; CDR3: CASSPRGVDTQYF
V: TRBV5-4; size: .; D: .; J: TRBJ1-4; DNA: TGTGCCAGCAGCCTCAAGGGGGGGGGCTATGAAAAACTGTTTTTT; CDR3: CASSLKGGGYEKLFF
V: TRBV7-8; size: once; D: TRBD1; J: TRBJ1-6; DNA: TGTGCCAGCGGACGACAGGGGCTAGGGTCACCCCTCCACTTT; CDR3: CASGRQGLGSPLHF
V: TRBV5-1; size: .; D: .; J: TRBJ1-1; DNA: TGCGCCAGCAGCTTGGCCGGAGGGGACACTGAAGCTTTCTTT; CDR3: CASSLAGGDTEAFF
V: TRBV6-2/TRBV6-3; size: once; D: .; J: TRBJ1-1; DNA: TGTGCCAGCAGTTACTCCATCTCGGGGGTCATGAACACTGAAGCTTTCTTT; CDR3: CASSYSISGVMNTEAFF
V: TRBV19; size: .; D: TRBD1; J: TRBJ1-4; DNA: TGTGCCAGTTACCCCGGACAGGCCGCGAATGAAAAACTGTTTTTT; CDR3: CASYPGQAANEKLFF
V: TRBV7-2; size: .; D: TRBD1; J: TRBJ1-1; DNA: TGTGCCAGCAGCAAATTATTTCAGGGGGCTGGGAACACTGAAGCTTTCTTT; CDR3: CASSKLFQGAGNTEAFF
V: TRBV4-1; size: .; D: .; J: TRBJ1-1; DNA: TGCGCCAGCAGCCAAGTTTTGGCCCGGGGTCGGACTGAAGCTTTCTTT; CDR3: CASSQVLARGRTEAFF
V: TRBV3-1/TRBV3-2; size: .; D: .; J: TRBJ2-2; DNA: TGTGCCAGCAAGTGGGCAGTTAACACCGGGGAGCTGTTTTTT; CDR3: CASKWAVNTGELFF
V: TRBV5-6; size: few; D: .; J: TRBJ2-5; DNA: TGTGCCAGCAGCTCCCAGGACTCTCGCGAGACCCAGTACTTC; CDR3: CASSSQDSRETQYF
V: TRBV2; size: .; D: .; J: TRBJ2-3; DNA: TGTGCCAGCAGTGGGCAGCCGGGGGTGACTAGCACAGATACGCAGTATTTT; CDR3: CASSGQPGVTSTDTQYF
V: TRBV25-1; size: once; D: .; J: TRBJ2-1; DNA: TGTGCCAGCATCGGTTACAATGAGCAGTTCTTC; CDR3: CASIGYNEQFF
V: TRBV3-1/TRBV3-2; size: few; D: TRBD2; J: TRBJ2-5; DNA: TGTGCCAGCAGCTTGGGACTAGCGGGGGGGCCGCGGGAGACCCAGTACTTC; CDR3: CASSLGLAGGPRETQYF
V: TRBV10-3; size: .; D: .; J: TRBJ2-7; DNA: TGTGCCATCAGTGAGAGGCAGGTAGAACACGAGCAGTACTTC; CDR3: CAISERQVEHEQYF
V: TRBV2; size: .; D: TRBD1; J: TRBJ2-2; DNA: TGTGCCAGCAGTGGACAGGGGGCAAACACCGGGGAGCTGTTTTTT; CDR3: CASSGQGANTGELFF
V: TRBV10-3; size: once; D: .; J: TRBJ2-3; DNA: TGTGCCATCAGTAAAGAAGAGGGAAATACGCAGTATTTT; CDR3: CAISKEEGNTQYF
V: TRBV5-1; size: .; D: .; J: TRBJ1-3; DNA: TGCGCCAGCACTCCGTCAGTCGGAAACACCATATATTTT; CDR3: CASTPSVGNTIYF
V: TRBV7-2; size: once; D: .; J: TRBJ2-7; DNA: TGTGCCAGCAGCTTAACGGGGGGACAGGTCAACGAGCAGTACTTC; CDR3: CASSLTGGQVNEQYF
V: TRBV7-2; size: many; D: .; J: TRBJ2-1; DNA: TGTGCCAGCAGCTTAGAATCCGGCTCCTACAATGAGCAGTTCTTC; CDR3: CASSLESGSYNEQFF
V: TRBV18; size: .; D: TRBD1; J: TRBJ1-1; DNA: TGTGCCAGCTCACCTAAATTGACAGGGAATCCGAACACTGAAGCTTTCTTT; CDR3: CASSPKLTGNPNTEAFF
V: TRBV1; size: .; D: .; J: TRBJ2-3; DNA: TGCACCAGCACACCCGCGGGGGCCCCAGATACGCAGTATTTT; CDR3: CTSTPAGAPDTQYF
V: TRBV29-1; size: .; D: TRBD2; J: TRBJ2-3; DNA: TGCAGCGCCTTTGACGCTAGCGGGGGGTGGGATACGCAGTATTTT; CDR3: CSAFDASGGWDTQYF
V: TRBV29-1; size: .; D: .; J: TRBJ2-5; DNA: TGCAGCGGGGGGGGACAGTCCCAAGAGACCCAGTACTTC; CDR3: CSGGGQSQETQYF
V: TRBV6-5; size: .; D: .; J: TRBJ1-2; DNA: TGTGCCAGCGGGACATCCTATGGCTACACCTTC; CDR3: CASGTSYGYTF
V: TRBV11-2; size: .; D: TRBD2; J: TRBJ2-7; DNA: TGTGCCAGCAGTTACAGCGGGGGGCCATCCTACGAGCAGTACTTC; CDR3: CASSYSGGPSYEQYF
V: TRBV7-2; size: .; D: TRBD1; J: TRBJ1-1; DNA: TGTGCCAGCAGCCCAACGACAGGGTACACTGAAGCTTTCTTT; CDR3: CASSPTTGYTEAFF
V: TRBV6-4; size: .; D: .; J: TRBJ1-5; DNA: TGTGCCAGCAGTGAATCTTATAGCAATCAGCCCCAGCATTTT; CDR3: CASSESYSNQPQHF
V: TRBV29-1; size: few; D: .; J: TRBJ2-2; DNA: TGCAGCGTTGCACGGGACACCGGGGAGCTGTTTTTT; CDR3: CSVARDTGELFF
V: TRBV24-1; size: .; D: TRBD1; J: TRBJ2-3; DNA: TGTGCCACCAGTGATTTGCAGACCGGGACAGGGGCAGATACGCAGTATTTT; CDR3: CATSDLQTGTGADTQYF
V: TRBV5-1; size: .; D: .; J: TRBJ2-2; DNA: TGCGCCAGCAGCCGGCTGGGGAGTACCGGGGAGCTGTTTTTT; CDR3: CASSRLGSTGELFF
V: TRBV6-1; size: .; D: .; J: TRBJ2-5; DNA: TGTGCCAGCAGTGAGGGCGAAGGGACCCAGTACTTC; CDR3: CASSEGEGTQYF
V: TRBV9; size: .; D: TRBD1; J: TRBJ1-2; DNA: TGTGCCAGCAGCGCCGGGACAGGGAACTATGGCTACACCTTC; CDR3: CASSAGTGNYGYTF